These T cell receptor beta chains were read from a single sample in a study of T cell responses to AZD1222 COVID-19 vaccine. Profiling relied on immunoSEQ multiplex PCR, and the TCRdb table lists in-frame clones only, not all of them. The sample carries over 150,000 clones, approximately 92% recorded once. The source was peripheral blood, collected on day 0 of AZD1222 vaccination. These receptors originate from an adult in good health. CDR3s include the opening cysteine and the closing phenylalanine or tryptophan. D genes are given only for firm matches. Clone size is stated in some rows and not others, as once, few, many or a class when expanded.

>TRBD2|-|TRBV5-1|TRBJ2-7
CASSSGTSGSSYEQYF
TGCGCCAGCAGCTCGGGGACTAGCGGGAGCTCCTACGAGCAGTACTTC
>TRBD1|-|TRBV19|TRBJ2-7
CASSIRGPGQSYEQYF
TGTGCCAGTAGTATAAGGGGGCCGGGACAGTCCTACGAGCAGTACTTC
>-|-|TRBV7-2|TRBJ1-1
CASSLVPGTRAFF
TGTGCCAGCAGCTTAGTCCCGGGCACCAGGGCTTTCTTT
>-|-|TRBV30|TRBJ1-2
CAWSLDSFYGYTF
TGTGCCTGGAGTTTGGACAGTTTCTATGGCTACACCTTC
>-|-|TRBV14|TRBJ1-1
CASSQVLNTEAFF
TGTGCCAGCAGCCAAGTTTTGAACACTGAAGCTTTCTTT
>-|-|TRBV15|TRBJ1-2
CATSRDRTNYGYTF
TGTGCCACCAGCAGAGACAGAACTAACTATGGCTACACCTTC
>-|-|TRBV6-2/TRBV6-3|TRBJ1-1
CASSQGLGNTEAFF
TGTGCCAGCAGTCAGGGATTAGGAAACACTGAAGCTTTCTTT
>-|-|TRBV5-4|TRBJ1-1
CASSFGGTEAFF
TGTGCCAGCAGCTTTGGCGGCACTGAAGCTTTCTTT
>-|-|TRBV5-5|TRBJ1-2
CASSLTPGRGYGYTF
TGTGCCAGCAGCTTGACACCCGGGCGAGGCTATGGCTACACCTTC
>TRBD1|-|TRBV7-2|TRBJ2-7
CASSLALGQSYEQYF
TGTGCCAGCAGCTTAGCCCTGGGACAGTCCTACGAGCAGTACTTC
>-|-|TRBV7-6|TRBJ2-2
CASSPETYGFGGELFF
TGTGCCAGCAGCCCGGAGACCTATGGTTTTGGAGGGGAGCTGTTTTTT
>-|-|TRBV2|TRBJ2-2
CASQEGGGSTGELFF
TGTGCCAGCCAGGAGGGGGGCGGAAGCACCGGGGAGCTGTTTTTT
>TRBD2|-|TRBV15|TRBJ2-1
CATSRVGVAGANEQFF
TGTGCCACCAGCAGAGTAGGAGTAGCGGGAGCCAATGAGCAGTTCTTC
>-|-|TRBV5-4|TRBJ2-6
CASSLSISSGANVLTF
TGTGCCAGCAGCTTGTCTATTAGCTCTGGGGCCAACGTCCTGACTTTC
>-|-|TRBV11-2|TRBJ2-1
CASSPGPQNEQFF
TGTGCCAGCAGCCCGGGACCCCAGAATGAGCAGTTCTTC
>-|-|TRBV19|TRBJ1-1
CASIGQDLEAFF
TGTGCCAGTATTGGACAAGACCTTGAAGCTTTCTTT
>TRBD2|-|TRBV10-1|TRBJ2-1
CASSAGTSGNHEQFF
TGCGCCAGCAGTGCAGGGACTAGCGGGAACCATGAGCAGTTCTTC
>-|-|TRBV28|TRBJ1-3
CASTRSVSSGNTIYF
TGTGCCAGCACCCGATCGGTTAGCTCTGGAAACACCATATATTTT
>-|-|TRBV4-3|TRBJ2-2
CASSQVLPSPGESGELFF
TGCGCCAGCAGCCAAGTTCTTCCTTCCCCGGGGGAGAGCGGGGAGCTGTTTTTT
>-|-|TRBV6-1|TRBJ2-7
CASSEGWDHIMYF
TGTGCCAGCAGTGAAGGCTGGGACCACATCATGTACTTC
>-|-|TRBV30|TRBJ1-3
CAWREDAGNTIYF
TGTGCCTGGAGGGAGGACGCTGGAAACACCATATATTTT
>-|-|TRBV2|TRBJ2-7
CASSVRQVDEQYF
TGTGCCAGCAGTGTTCGGCAGGTCGACGAGCAGTACTTC
>TRBD2|-|TRBV5-4|TRBJ2-7
CASSLVGGPEQYF
TGTGCCAGCAGCTTGGTGGGAGGGCCCGAGCAGTACTTC
>-|-|TRBV2|TRBJ1-2
CASSERGATYGYTF
TGTGCCAGCAGTGAGAGGGGGGCTACCTATGGCTACACCTTC
>TRBD1|-|TRBV3-1/TRBV3-2|TRBJ2-2
CASSAGTENTGELFF
TGTGCCAGCAGCGCCGGGACAGAAAACACCGGGGAGCTGTTTTTT
>TRBD1|-|TRBV4-1|TRBJ1-2
CASSQGRGQGADPYGYTF
TGCGCCAGCAGCCAAGGGCGGGGACAGGGGGCCGATCCCTATGGCTACACCTTC
>TRBD1|-|TRBV2|TRBJ1-6
CASSAQGVRSPLHF
TGTGCCAGCAGCGCACAGGGGGTACGGTCACCCCTCCACTTT
>-|-|TRBV3-1/TRBV3-2|TRBJ1-3
CASSQDPEVSGNTIYF
TGTGCCAGCAGCCAAGATCCGGAAGTATCTGGAAACACCATATATTTT
>TRBD1|once|TRBV7-3|TRBJ2-1
CASSLGQGNEQFF
TGTGCCAGCAGCTTGGGACAGGGGAATGAGCAGTTCTTC
>TRBD1|-|TRBV19|TRBJ1-1
CASSMGTANTEAFF
TGTGCCAGTAGTATGGGGACAGCGAACACTGAAGCTTTCTTT
>-|-|TRBV5-6|TRBJ1-2
CASSLASSYGYTF
TGTGCCAGCAGCTTGGCCAGTAGCTATGGCTACACCTTC
>TRBD2|-|TRBV5-1|TRBJ2-2
CASRGTSGTYKSPGELFF
TGCGCCAGCAGAGGGACTAGCGGGACCTACAAATCGCCGGGGGAGCTGTTTTTT
>-|few|TRBV19|TRBJ2-2
CASSMGGHTGELFF
TGTGCCAGTAGTATGGGGGGGCACACCGGGGAGCTGTTTTTT
>-|-|TRBV10-1|TRBJ1-2
CASSDGKGLNYGYTF
TGCGCCAGCAGTGACGGTAAGGGGCTTAACTATGGCTACACCTTC
>-|once|TRBV28|TRBJ1-5
CASRETQAPQHF
TGTGCCAGCAGGGAAACTCAGGCGCCCCAGCATTTT
>-|once|TRBV12-5|TRBJ1-3
CASGPATGLSGNTIYF
TGTGCTAGTGGTCCAGCGACAGGTCTCTCTGGAAACACCATATATTTT
>-|-|TRBV3-1/TRBV3-2|TRBJ1-2
CASSQDPTNYGYTF
TGTGCCAGCAGCCAAGATCCAACTAACTATGGCTACACCTTC
>TRBD2|-|TRBV5-1|TRBJ2-5
CASSFSGRWPQETQYF
TGCGCCAGCAGCTTTAGCGGGAGGTGGCCCCAAGAGACCCAGTACTTC
>-|once|TRBV5-6|TRBJ1-1
CASSFQRAEAFF
TGTGCCAGCAGCTTTCAACGGGCTGAAGCTTTCTTT
>-|-|TRBV2|TRBJ2-5
CASSVGPKGETQYF
TGTGCCAGCAGTGTCGGCCCCAAGGGAGAGACCCAGTACTTC
>-|-|TRBV27|TRBJ2-1
CASSLIGGNSYNEQFF
TGTGCCAGCAGTTTGATCGGGGGAAACTCCTACAATGAGCAGTTCTTC
>TRBD2|-|TRBV10-2|TRBJ2-5
CASSVTSGSSETQYF
TGCGCCAGCAGTGTGACTAGCGGGAGTTCAGAGACCCAGTACTTC
>TRBD1|-|TRBV18|TRBJ1-2
CASSPEGGGHGYTF
TGTGCCAGCTCACCCGAAGGGGGCGGACATGGCTACACCTTC
>TRBD2|-|TRBV7-2|TRBJ2-5
CASSPRLAQETQYF
TGTGCCAGCAGCCCGAGACTAGCGCAAGAGACCCAGTACTTC
>-|-|TRBV7-9|TRBJ1-1
CASSLDKEVTEAFF
TGTGCCAGCAGCTTAGACAAGGAGGTGACTGAAGCTTTCTTT
>TRBD2|-|TRBV7-8|TRBJ2-2
CAPEKAGGPRGGELFF
TGTGCCCCCGAGAAAGCGGGAGGGCCCAGGGGCGGGGAGCTGTTTTTT
>TRBD1|once|TRBV19|TRBJ1-2
CASSPWGQDNGYTF
TGTGCCAGTAGCCCTTGGGGACAGGATAATGGCTACACCTTC
>TRBD2|-|TRBV6-2/TRBV6-3|TRBJ2-1
CASSYPRGGSDEQFF
TGTGCCAGCAGTTACCCCCGGGGCGGGAGTGATGAGCAGTTCTTC
>-|-|TRBV5-6|TRBJ1-1
CASSLDRSEVAFF
TGTGCCAGCAGCTTGGACAGGTCCGAAGTCGCTTTCTTT
>-|-|TRBV7-9|TRBJ2-1
CASSLGLVALPYNEQFF
TGTGCCAGCAGCTTAGGTCTAGTTGCCCTCCCTTACAATGAGCAGTTCTTC
>-|-|TRBV28|TRBJ2-3
CASTWGLSTDTQYF
TGTGCCAGCACCTGGGGACTCAGCACAGATACGCAGTATTTT
>-|-|TRBV7-9|TRBJ1-2
CASSYAGVDGYTF
TGTGCCAGCAGCTATGCAGGGGTCGATGGCTACACCTTC
>-|-|TRBV11-2|TRBJ2-7
CASSLSDKYEQYF
TGTGCCAGCAGCCTAAGTGATAAGTACGAGCAGTACTTC
>TRBD1|-|TRBV19|TRBJ2-6
CASMEVTGGIGANVLTF
TGTGCCAGTATGGAGGTGACAGGGGGCATTGGGGCCAACGTCCTGACTTTC
>TRBD2|-|TRBV7-9|TRBJ2-2
CASSLAGEVTGELFF
TGTGCCAGCAGTCTAGCGGGAGAGGTCACCGGGGAGCTGTTTTTT